This record covers a single TCR beta chain. As yet, its antigen is unknown. V gave up 5 bases and J gave up 6 bases; unmatched junction bases: 7. Germline CDR1 reads SGDLS; CDR2 reads YYNGEE. The CDR3 spans 15 residues. The data derive from a study of blood T cells in healthy people across ages. Findings and limits, study-wide: The percentage of naive T cells correlated strongly with TCR beta diversity.

Together with a sample-barcoded 5' primer, a J-beta primer mix was included in a second PCR lasting about 7 to 11 cycles. Carrying 12 random nucleotides, a template-switch adaptor labeled each individual cDNA molecule. Sequencing recovered at least 2.5 million CDR3-containing paired-end reads from each sample. TCRdb re-called the 5' RACE reads with MiXCR, one entry per CDR3 protein. Here the sample spans fewer than 750,000 distinct CDR3 sequences, around 50% being singletons. Input material: blood. The sequence derives from a man at least 80 years old in good health. J is TRBJ2-1 and V is TRBV9, with 11 bases fitting TRBD2. CDR3 bases: TGTGCCAGCAGTGAACTAGCGGGGGACGGCAATGAGCAGTTCTTC. It encodes CASSELAGDGNEQFF.